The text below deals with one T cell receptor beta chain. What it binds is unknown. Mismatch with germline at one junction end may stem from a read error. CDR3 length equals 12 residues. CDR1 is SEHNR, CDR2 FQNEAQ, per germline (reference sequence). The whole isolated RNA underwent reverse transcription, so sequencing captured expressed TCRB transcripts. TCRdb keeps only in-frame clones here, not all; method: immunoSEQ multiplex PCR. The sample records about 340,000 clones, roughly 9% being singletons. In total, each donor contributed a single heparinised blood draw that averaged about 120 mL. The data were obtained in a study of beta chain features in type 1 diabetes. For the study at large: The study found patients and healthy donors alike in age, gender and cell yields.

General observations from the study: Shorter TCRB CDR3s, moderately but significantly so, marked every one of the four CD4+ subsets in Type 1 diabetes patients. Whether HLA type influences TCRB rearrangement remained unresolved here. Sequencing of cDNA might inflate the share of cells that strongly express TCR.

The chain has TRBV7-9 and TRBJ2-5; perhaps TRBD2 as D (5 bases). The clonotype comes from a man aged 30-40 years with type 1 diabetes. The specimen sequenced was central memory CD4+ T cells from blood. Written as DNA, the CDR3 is TGTGCCAGCAGCCTAGCTACAGAGACCCAGTACTTC. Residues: CASSLATETQYF.